The sequence of this T cell receptor beta chain was determined in a study of blood T cell repertoires in COVID-19. Generated by immunoSEQ multiplex PCR, the TCRdb table keeps only in-frame clones and is missing some. Of about 300,000 clones in the sample, around 86% were seen once. Sequences were obtained from peripheral blood. This clonotype was sampled from a woman between 40 and 50 years old who had recovered from COVID-19.

CDR3 residues: CATSYNSNQPQHF. The CDR3 nucleotides are TGTGCAACTTCTTATAATAGCAATCAGCCCCAGCATTTT. The chain combines TRBV12-5 with TRBJ1-5, with D unresolved. This CDR3 is built from 13 residues. Germline V gene lookup returns CDR1 LGHNT and CDR2 FRNRAP.